Shown below are 9 T cell receptor beta chains from a single sample sequenced in a study of T cell repertoires in cytomegalovirus infection. TCRdb used MiXCR to reprocess the reads, holding one entry per CDR3 protein. The sample shows fewer than 1,000,000 distinct CDR3 sequences, about a third of them seen only once. Their antigens remain unidentified. The source material was cultured CD8+ T cells from PBMCs, sampled from culture after CMV antigen stimulation. These receptors originate from a human donor in good health (CMV status not recorded). Some clones in this sample may be carry-over from other donors' samples.

This rearrangement joins TRBV7-2 to TRBJ1-2; tentatively, D is TRBD1 (6 bases). In germline, CDR1 is SGHTA, CDR2 FQGNSA. The CDR3 loop spans 13 amino acids. With 5 bases removed from V and 3 bases from J, the gap between germline ends came to 10 bases. The CDR3 region is CASSRTDYYGYTF. CDR3 DNA: TGTGCCAGCAGCCGGACAGACTACTATGGCTACACCTTC.

This clonotype has a count of ten or more. J is TRBJ2-1 and V is TRBV7-2; perhaps TRBD1 as D (6 bases). Germline lookup yields CDR1 SGHTA and CDR2 FQGNSA. The CDR3 has 15 amino acids. V dropped 0 bases and J dropped 2 bases, with 8 bases sitting between them. The CDR3 region is CASSLADSPYNEQFF. The DNA for the CDR3 is TGTGCCAGCAGCTTAGCGGACAGCCCCTACAATGAGCAGTTCTTC.

This chain links TRBV19 with TRBJ2-7, with 7 nucleotides matching TRBD2. V trimming: 5 bases; J trimming: 6 bases; junction bases outside the gene matches: 7. The CDR3 covers 13 residues. Germline V CDR1 and CDR2: LNHDA, SQIVND (reference sequence). Written as DNA, the CDR3 is TGTGCCAGTAGTCGGGGGGAGTTAGGCGAGCAGTACTTC. This translates into CASSRGELGEQYF. The full variable domain, with the rest looked up from reference TRBV19 and TRBJ2-7, is DGGITQSPKYLFRKEGQNVTLSCEQNLNHDAMYWYRQDPGQGLRLIYYSQIVNDFQKGDIAEGYSVSREKKESFPLTVTSAQKNPTAFYLCASSRGELGEQYFGPGTRLTVT.

This clonotype was seen only a few times. At one end, the junction sequence differs from germline, possibly due to a read error. V usage is TRBV7-7 and J usage is TRBJ1-3; no clear D gene. CDR1 is SSHAT, CDR2 FNYEAQ, per germline (reference sequence). The CDR3 is 19 residues long. The CDR3 coding sequence is TGTGCTAGCAGCCAAGGGCCTAAACTTGGGTTCGACTCTGGAAACACCATATATTTT. It translates to CASSQGPKLGFDSGNTIYF.

This chain connects TRBV19 to TRBJ1-1; possible D gene TRBD1, 5 bases. This CDR3 has 13 amino acids. Germline loops: CDR1 LNHDA, CDR2 SQIVND (reference sequence). V shed 7 bases and J shed 4 bases, with 13 bases lying between them. CDR3 loop: CASISAGFTEAFF. The CDR3 DNA reads as TGTGCCAGTATATCGGCAGGGTTCACTGAAGCTTTCTTT.

This clonotype occurred a few times. The V and J genes are TRBV7-6 and TRBJ2-2; 10 bases agree with TRBD1. The CDR3 consists of 15 residues. CDR1 SGHVS and CDR2 FNYEAQ come from the germline V gene. Unmatched junction bases numbered 2, after V lost 2 bases and J lost 5 bases. CDR3 nucleotides: TGTGCCAGCAGCTTAAAGGACAGGGGGACCGGGGAGCTGTTTTTT. Amino acids: CASSLKDRGTGELFF.

In regard to this clonotype: A much larger clone sits a single nucleotide away, making a read error possible. The J gene is TRBJ2-2, the V gene TRBV7-6; D not certain. CDR1 SGHVS and CDR2 FNYEAQ come from the germline V gene. The CDR3 is 12 residues long. CDR3 sequence: CVSSLKARELFF. The CDR3 nucleotides read TGTGTCAGCAGCTTGAAGGCAAGGGAGCTGTTTTTT.

The chain uses TRBV19 and TRBJ2-5, with 14 nucleotides matching TRBD2. Trimming removed 8 bases from V and 2 bases from J; junction bases left unmatched: 1. The CDR3 spans 14 residues. Per the germline V gene, CDR1 is LNHDA and CDR2 is SQIVND (reference sequence). In nucleotides, the CDR3 is TGTGCCAGTGGACTAGCGGGGGGTCAAGAGACCCAGTACTTC. Its protein is CASGLAGGQETQYF.

This clonotype came up a few times. J is TRBJ1-2 and V is TRBV28; D is unclear. CDR1 MDHEN and CDR2 SYDVKM come from the germline V gene. Trimming removed 2 bases from V and 8 bases from J, with 15 bases in between. There are 14 residues in the CDR3. DNA of the CDR3: TGTGCCAGCAGTTTAACCAGCCTCCTGGAGGGCTACACCTTC. This codes for CASSLTSLLEGYTF.